The present TCR beta chain was sequenced within a study of blood T cell repertoires in COVID-19. This clone came up once. Libraries were prepared by immunoSEQ multiplex PCR; TCRdb keeps only in-frame clonotypes and omits some of them. The sample lists approximately 170,000 clones; 80% to 90% were seen once. The CDR3 loop spans 15 amino acids. The germline V gene has CDR1 SGHRS and CDR2 YFSETQ. After removal of 1 base from V and 6 bases from J, the junction contained 6 bases not matched to a gene. The specimen was peripheral blood. The gene calls are TRBV5-1 and TRBJ2-7; 11 nucleotides align to TRBD1. This clonotype was sampled from a man aged 18 to 29 who had recovered from COVID-19. The DNA of the CDR3 is TGCGCCAGCAGCTTGATCGGGACAGGGGGGTCCGAGCAGTACTTC. It translates to CASSLIGTGGSEQYF. The whole variable domain, remainder taken from reference TRBV5-1 and TRBJ2-7, is KAGVTQTPRYLIKTRGQQVTLSCSPISGHRSVSWYQQTPGQGLQFLFEYFSETQRNKGNFPGRFSGRQFSNSRSEMNVSTLELGDSALYLCASSLIGTGGSEQYFGPGTRLTVT.